One TCR beta chain is described in this entry. Its antigen is currently unknown. Data came from immunoSEQ multiplex PCR; TCRdb stores just in-frame clones and leaves some out. The profile shows some 37,000 clones, over 60% of them singletons. V lost 7 bases and J lost 1, with 10 bases in between. Germline CDR1 is ENHRY and CDR2 is SYGVKD. The CDR3 has 13 amino acids. The data are from a study of radiotherapy plus CTLA-4 blockade in lung cancer. General study results and limits: Early blood T cell clone dynamics reportedly forecast response best, with interferon-beta. After radiotherapy and ipilimumab, tumor-derived clones expanded in peripheral blood.

This TCR was sampled from a human donor with non-small cell lung cancer who had stable disease on radiotherapy plus ipilimumab. Source: peripheral blood, taken from a patient treated with radiotherapy plus ipilimumab. V and J are TRBV10-3 and TRBJ1-1; possible D gene TRBD1, 6 bases. CDR3 sequence reads: CAITRQENTEAFF. The CDR3 nucleotides are TGTGCCATCACCCGACAGGAGAACACTGAAGCTTTCTTT.